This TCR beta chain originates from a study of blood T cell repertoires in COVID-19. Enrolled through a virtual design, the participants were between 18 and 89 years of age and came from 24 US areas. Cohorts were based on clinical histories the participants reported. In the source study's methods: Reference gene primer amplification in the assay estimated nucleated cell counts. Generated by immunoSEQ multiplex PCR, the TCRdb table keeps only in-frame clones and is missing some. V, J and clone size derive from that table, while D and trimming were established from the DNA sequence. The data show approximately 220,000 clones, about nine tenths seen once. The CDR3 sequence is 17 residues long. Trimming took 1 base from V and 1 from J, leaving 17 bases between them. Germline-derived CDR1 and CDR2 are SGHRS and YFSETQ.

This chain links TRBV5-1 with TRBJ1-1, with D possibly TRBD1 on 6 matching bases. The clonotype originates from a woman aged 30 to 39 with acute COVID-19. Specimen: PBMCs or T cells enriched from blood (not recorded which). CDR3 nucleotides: TGCGCCAGCAGCTTGAGAGTCGGTGCAGGGGCGAACACTGAAGCTTTCTTT. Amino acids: CASSLRVGAGANTEAFF.